These T cell receptor beta chains were read from a single sample in a study of blood T cell repertoires in COVID-19. The method was immunoSEQ multiplex PCR; TCRdb's version includes in-frame clones alone and lacks a portion of them. The sample yields some 400,000 clones, roughly 86% seen once. Specimen: PBMCs or T cells enriched from blood (not recorded which). The receptors were sampled from a woman in her twenties or thirties who had recovered from COVID-19. CDR3s include the opening cysteine and the closing phenylalanine or tryptophan. Fields, in order: D gene, V gene, J gene, clone size, CDR3 protein, CDR3 DNA. The D gene is left open where the match is weak. Expanded clones get a size class; other rows say once, few or many, or leave the size out.

>-|TRBV10-3|TRBJ1-2|-
CAITRGQIYGYTF
TGTGCCATCACAAGAGGACAGATCTATGGCTACACCTTC
>-|TRBV3-1/TRBV3-2|TRBJ2-1|once
CASSHPRGEQFF
TGTGCCAGCAGCCACCCTCGGGGTGAGCAGTTCTTC
>TRBD1|TRBV11-2|TRBJ1-1|-
CASSLTGENTEAFF
TGTGCCAGCAGCTTAACAGGGGAGAACACTGAAGCTTTCTTT
>TRBD1|TRBV2|TRBJ1-5|-
CASSEDRDPQPQHF
TGTGCCAGCAGCGAAGACAGGGACCCTCAGCCCCAGCATTTT
>-|TRBV29-1|TRBJ1-2|-
CSVEEGGYGYTF
TGCAGCGTTGAAGAGGGAGGGTATGGCTACACCTTC
>TRBD1|TRBV6-5|TRBJ2-7|-
CASSWTGGSFGYEQYF
TGTGCCAGCAGTTGGACAGGGGGCAGCTTCGGCTACGAGCAGTACTTC
>-|TRBV27|TRBJ2-3|-
CASTRDTTDTQYF
TGTGCCAGCACCCGGGACACCACAGATACGCAGTATTTT
>-|TRBV15|TRBJ1-1|once
CATSSGQGMNTEAFF
TGTGCCACCAGCAGCGGCCAGGGAATGAACACTGAAGCTTTCTTT
>-|TRBV12-3/TRBV12-4|TRBJ1-5|few
CASGRGGGQPQHF
TGTGCCAGCGGCAGGGGCGGAGGACAGCCCCAGCATTTT
>TRBD1|TRBV27|TRBJ2-7|-
CASRQQGAYEQYF
TGTGCCAGCAGGCAACAGGGGGCTTACGAGCAGTACTTC
>-|TRBV18|TRBJ2-7|-
CASSPLPGGVAYEQYF
TGTGCCAGCTCACCTCTCCCCGGAGGGGTAGCCTACGAGCAGTACTTC
>-|TRBV28|TRBJ2-5|-
CASSLSGLGETQYF
TGTGCCAGCAGTTTGTCGGGATTGGGAGAGACCCAGTACTTC
>TRBD1|TRBV30|TRBJ1-6|-
CAWRAIGAGTGNSPLHF
TGTGCCTGGAGGGCAATCGGGGCCGGGACAGGGAATTCACCCCTCCACTTT
>-|TRBV9|TRBJ2-3|-
CASSRGAPHIADTQYF
TGTGCCAGCAGCCGGGGTGCCCCTCACATCGCAGATACGCAGTATTTT
>-|TRBV3-1/TRBV3-2|TRBJ2-6|-
CASSQFFSGANVLTF
TGTGCCAGCAGCCAGTTCTTCTCTGGGGCCAACGTCCTGACTTTC
>TRBD1|TRBV10-1|TRBJ2-2|-
CASSEGQGKKGGELFF
TGCGCCAGCAGTGAGGGACAGGGGAAAAAGGGCGGGGAGCTGTTTTTT
>-|TRBV5-1|TRBJ1-2|once
CASSLAVPGIKTRTNYGYTF
TGCGCCAGCAGCTTGGCTGTCCCAGGGATAAAAACAAGGACTAACTATGGCTACACCTTC
>TRBD1|TRBV15|TRBJ2-4|-
CATSTRTGGFIQYF
TGTGCCACCAGCACCCGGACAGGGGGTTTCATTCAGTACTTC
>TRBD1|TRBV10-2|TRBJ2-2|-
CASSPGQGNTGELFF
TGCGCCAGCAGTCCCGGACAGGGGAACACCGGGGAGCTGTTTTTT
>-|TRBV18|TRBJ1-1|-
CASSPPVAGVPLRTEAFF
TGTGCCAGCTCACCACCGGTTGCAGGGGTCCCTTTAAGGACTGAAGCTTTCTTT
>-|TRBV5-4|TRBJ2-1|-
CASSFEFTGPYNEQFF
TGTGCCAGCAGCTTCGAGTTCACAGGGCCCTACAATGAGCAGTTCTTC
>-|TRBV10-2|TRBJ2-3|-
CASRASGSRADTQYF
TGCGCCAGCAGAGCTTCGGGGAGTCGCGCAGATACGCAGTATTTT
>-|TRBV30|TRBJ1-3|-
CASTSRGGGNTIYF
TGTGCCTCCACCTCTAGGGGAGGTGGAAACACCATATATTTT
>-|TRBV9|TRBJ1-2|-
CASSVGAGTNYGYTF
TGTGCCAGCAGCGTAGGGGCAGGAACCAACTATGGCTACACCTTC
>TRBD2|TRBV4-3|TRBJ2-1|-
CASSLRLAGGYNEQFF
TGCGCCAGCAGCCTCAGACTAGCGGGGGGATACAATGAGCAGTTCTTC
>-|TRBV6-5|TRBJ1-2|-
CASRREGGSGYTF
TGTGCCAGCAGACGGGAGGGTGGCTCCGGCTACACCTTC
>TRBD2|TRBV7-3|TRBJ2-2|-
CASSLFGTSGRTGELFF
TGTGCCAGCAGCTTATTTGGGACTAGCGGGAGGACCGGGGAGCTGTTTTTT
>-|TRBV28|TRBJ1-1|once
CASSLAGVNTEAFF
TGTGCCAGCAGTTTAGCGGGGGTGAACACTGAAGCTTTCTTT
>-|TRBV5-1|TRBJ1-1|-
CASSLTLGQVEAFF
TGCGCCAGCAGCTTGACGTTGGGGCAGGTTGAAGCTTTCTTT
>TRBD1|TRBV30|TRBJ1-2|-
CAWSLTGLYGYTF
TGTGCCTGGAGTCTGACAGGGCTTTATGGCTACACCTTC
>-|TRBV10-1|TRBJ1-1|-
CASSEPSGNTEAFF
TGCGCCAGCAGTGAGCCCAGCGGGAACACTGAAGCTTTCTTT
>TRBD2|TRBV11-1|TRBJ2-2|-
CASSFGVAGGSGELFF
TGTGCCAGCAGCTTCGGAGTTGCGGGGGGTTCCGGGGAGCTGTTTTTT
>-|TRBV30|TRBJ1-1|-
CAWSVASVNTEAFF
TGTGCCTGGAGTGTTGCTTCAGTGAACACTGAAGCTTTCTTT
>TRBD2|TRBV23-1|TRBJ2-2|-
CASSLTGLLNVGELFF
TGCGCCAGCAGCCTTACGGGACTACTAAATGTCGGGGAGCTGTTTTTT
>TRBD1|TRBV20-1|TRBJ2-5|-
CSASTRDRGPETQYF
TGCAGTGCCAGTACGCGGGACAGGGGGCCAGAGACCCAGTACTTC
>-|TRBV5-5|TRBJ1-6|once
CASSLVAGDNSPLHF
TGTGCCAGCAGCTTAGTGGCAGGGGATAATTCACCCCTCCACTTT
>-|TRBV10-3|TRBJ1-1|-
CASKDTTNTEAFF
TGTGCCTCCAAGGACACGACCAACACTGAAGCTTTCTTT
>-|TRBV5-4|TRBJ1-2|once
CASSYTTGGYTF
TGTGCCAGCAGCTACACGACTGGGGGCTACACCTTC
>TRBD1|TRBV7-8|TRBJ1-1|few
CASSSGTGGEAFF
TGTGCCAGCAGCTCCGGGACAGGGGGTGAAGCTTTCTTT
>-|TRBV5-1|TRBJ2-2|-
CASSLTGVIGELFF
TGCGCCAGCAGCTTGACGGGAGTGATCGGGGAGCTGTTTTTT
>TRBD1|TRBV3-1/TRBV3-2|TRBJ2-7|-
CASSHSAGQGEYEQYF
TGTGCCAGCAGCCACTCCGCTGGACAGGGGGAATACGAGCAGTACTTC
>TRBD1|TRBV6-2/TRBV6-3|TRBJ1-5|few
CASSSDRAQPQHF
TGTGCCAGCAGTTCAGACAGGGCCCAGCCCCAGCATTTT
>TRBD2|TRBV18|TRBJ2-7|-
CASSPLTSGGTQASYEQYF
TGTGCCAGCTCACCTCTGACTAGCGGGGGGACTCAAGCTTCCTACGAGCAGTACTTC
>TRBD1|TRBV11-2|TRBJ1-6|-
CASSYGTGPPGGSPLHF
TGTGCCAGCAGCTACGGGACAGGGCCCCCGGGCGGTTCACCCCTCCACTTT
>TRBD2|TRBV5-1|TRBJ2-3|-
CASSPSGSADTQYF
TGCGCCAGCAGCCCTAGCGGGAGTGCAGATACGCAGTATTTT
>-|TRBV28|TRBJ1-1|-
CASSLFGTGIKTEAFF
TGTGCCAGCAGTTTGTTTGGTACAGGCATCAAGACTGAAGCTTTCTTT
>TRBD2|TRBV19|TRBJ2-2|-
CASSRLAGSGELFF
TGTGCCAGTAGTAGACTAGCGGGGTCCGGGGAGCTGTTTTTT
>-|TRBV27|TRBJ1-5|few
CASSMQGPPFQPQHF
TGTGCCAGCAGCATGCAGGGTCCCCCCTTTCAGCCCCAGCATTTT
>TRBD2|TRBV2|TRBJ2-1|-
CASSAPLAGGGGNEQFF
TGTGCCAGCAGTGCCCCCCTAGCGGGGGGGGGAGGGAATGAGCAGTTCTTC
>-|TRBV29-1|TRBJ2-1|-
CSVEGRGSAEQFF
TGCAGCGTTGAGGGACGGGGGAGTGCGGAGCAGTTCTTC
>TRBD1|TRBV12-3/TRBV12-4|TRBJ1-1|-
CASTPGQSLGAFF
TGTGCCAGCACCCCGGGACAGTCGCTGGGGGCTTTCTTT
>-|TRBV30|TRBJ1-5|-
CAWAGNSNQPQHF
TGTGCCTGGGCCGGGAATAGCAATCAGCCCCAGCATTTT
>TRBD1|TRBV7-3|TRBJ1-2|-
CASSPGTALNYGYTF
TGTGCCAGCAGCCCCGGGACAGCGCTCAACTATGGCTACACCTTC